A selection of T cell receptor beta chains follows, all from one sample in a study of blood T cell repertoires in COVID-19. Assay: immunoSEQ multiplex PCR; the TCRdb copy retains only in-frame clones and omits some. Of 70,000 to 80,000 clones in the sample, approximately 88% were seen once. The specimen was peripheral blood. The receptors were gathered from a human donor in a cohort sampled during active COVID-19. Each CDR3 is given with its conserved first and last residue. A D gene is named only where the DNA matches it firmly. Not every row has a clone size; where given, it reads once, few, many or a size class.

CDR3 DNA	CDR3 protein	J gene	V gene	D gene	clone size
TGTGCCAGCATTTACGGGGAGACGTCCTACGAGCAGTACTTC	CASIYGETSYEQYF	TRBJ2-7	TRBV2	.	.
TGTGCCAGTCAAGACAGGGGAGCAACAGAGACCCAGTACTTC	CASQDRGATETQYF	TRBJ2-5	TRBV19	TRBD1	.
TGTGCCAGCAGTTACGGGAACCGGGGCTACGAGCAGTACTTC	CASSYGNRGYEQYF	TRBJ2-7	TRBV6-5	.	.
TGTGCCAGCACCAGGGCCTCCTACGAGCAGTACTTC	CASTRASYEQYF	TRBJ2-7	TRBV6-5	.	.
TGTGCCAGCAGCTCCGCGGCGGATGGGAGAGAGACCCAGTACTTC	CASSSAADGRETQYF	TRBJ2-5	TRBV7-6	.	.
TGCGCCAGCAGCTTGACAGGGGCGGGAGAAAAACTGTTTTTT	CASSLTGAGEKLFF	TRBJ1-4	TRBV5-1	TRBD1	.
TGTGCCAGCAACCTGGAGGGAGGGATTGAGACCCAGTACTTC	CASNLEGGIETQYF	TRBJ2-5	TRBV5-8	TRBD2	.
TGCGCCAGCAGCCCGGGACAGGGGGGCGCCTACGAGCAGTACTTC	CASSPGQGGAYEQYF	TRBJ2-7	TRBV5-1	TRBD1	.
TGTGCCAGCACACTAGGCACGGGGGAGACCCAGTACTTC	CASTLGTGETQYF	TRBJ2-5	TRBV12-3/TRBV12-4	.	.
TGCGCCAGCAGCTTGGCCGTATCCCTCTCTAATACCGGGGAGCTGTTTTTT	CASSLAVSLSNTGELFF	TRBJ2-2	TRBV5-1	.	.
TGTGCCAGCAGCTTGGCGGGTGGGGGAGGGACCCTCTACGAGCAGTACTTC	CASSLAGGGGTLYEQYF	TRBJ2-7	TRBV5-4	TRBD2	.
TGCGCCAGCAGCCCGGGGGGGGCTGGAAACACCATATATTTT	CASSPGGAGNTIYF	TRBJ1-3	TRBV4-1	.	.
TGCGCCAGCAGCCAAGATTTCGGACTAGACAATGAGCAGTTCTTC	CASSQDFGLDNEQFF	TRBJ2-1	TRBV4-1	TRBD2	few
TGTGCCAGCAGCCCGAGAGGTCTAGGGGGCTTCTCTGGGGCCAACGTCCTGACTTTC	CASSPRGLGGFSGANVLTF	TRBJ2-6	TRBV7-2	TRBD1	.
TGTGCCAGCAGCGCGGAGCGGGGGGGGCATGCGGTGGCCCAGTACTTC	CASSAERGGHAVAQYF	TRBJ2-5	TRBV7-2	TRBD2	.
TGTGCCAGCGGCCCAGGCCAGACCCAGTACTTC	CASGPGQTQYF	TRBJ2-5	TRBV7-2	.	.
TGTGCCAGCTCACGTGAGACAGGGGAATACGGCTACACCTTC	CASSRETGEYGYTF	TRBJ1-2	TRBV18	TRBD1	.
TGCGCCAGCAGCTTTGGCCGGGATTTGAGAGAGACCCAGTACTTC	CASSFGRDLRETQYF	TRBJ2-5	TRBV5-1	.	.
TGTGCCAGCAGCCAATGGACAGGGGGGGAAGCTTTCTTT	CASSQWTGGEAFF	TRBJ1-1	TRBV3-1/TRBV3-2	TRBD1	.
TGTGCCAGCAGTGATAGTCCCTCCCGGGAGCAGTACTTC	CASSDSPSREQYF	TRBJ2-7	TRBV2	.	.
TGTGCCAGTAAGGCACAGGTCGCGCGATCGAACACCGGGGAGCTGTTTTTT	CASKAQVARSNTGELFF	TRBJ2-2	TRBV19	.	.
TGTGCCAGTAGTATAGGCTATAGCAATCAGCCCCAGCATTTT	CASSIGYSNQPQHF	TRBJ1-5	TRBV19	.	.
TGTGCCAGCAGCGTCGAGCCGGGACTAGCGGGAGGAGGGTCCTCCTACAATGAGCAGTTCTTC	CASSVEPGLAGGGSSYNEQFF	TRBJ2-1	TRBV9	TRBD2	.